The rows below give T cell receptor beta chains drawn from one sample of a study of blood T cells in healthy people across ages. TCRdb fed the 5' RACE reads into MiXCR, producing one record per CDR3 protein. Of around 1,700,000 distinct CDR3 sequences listed, 28% were seen once; the top ten hold about 7.7%. The source material was blood. Receptors were obtained from a woman under 40 in good health. CDR3s include the opening cysteine and the closing phenylalanine or tryptophan. Fields, in order: V gene, D gene, clone size, J gene, CDR3 DNA, CDR3 protein. D genes are given only for firm matches. For some rows the clone size is stated as once, few or many, or as a class when expanded; others skip it.

TRBV7-6	TRBD2	-	TRBJ2-5	TGTGCCAGCAGCTTAGCGTTGCCTAGCGGGATCGTCCAAGAGACCCAGTACTTC	CASSLALPSGIVQETQYF
TRBV20-1	TRBD2	many	TRBJ2-7	TGCAGTGCTAGAGGTGGGAGGGCCGAGCAGTACTTC	CSARGGRAEQYF
TRBV9	-	many	TRBJ2-7	TGTGCCAGCAGCGTACGATGGCAGCCAGCCTACGAGCAGTACTTC	CASSVRWQPAYEQYF
TRBV10-3	TRBD1	-	TRBJ1-1	TGTGCCATCAGTGAGCTTCAGGGGGGTGAAGCTTTCTTT	CAISELQGGEAFF
TRBV25-1	TRBD1	-	TRBJ1-2	TGTGCCAGCAGTCAGACGACAGGGGGCCTAGGCCACACCTTC	CASSQTTGGLGHTF
TRBV12-3/TRBV12-4	-	many	TRBJ1-1	TGTGCCAGCAGCTTCGACACCCCTGAAGCTTTCTTT	CASSFDTPEAFF
TRBV20-1	TRBD1	-	TRBJ1-6	TGCAGTGCGAGGACAGGGACAGGGCTGAATAATTCACCCCTCCACTTT	CSARTGTGLNNSPLHF
TRBV14	TRBD1	few	TRBJ2-5	TGTGCCAGCAGCCCCCCGGGACAGGGTTCGAGGGAGACCCAGTACTTC	CASSPPGQGSRETQYF
TRBV20-1	-	-	TRBJ2-7	TGCAGTGCTGCCCTTAGTGGGAGGACCTCCTACGAGCAGTACTTC	CSAALSGRTSYEQYF
TRBV12-3/TRBV12-4	-	few	TRBJ1-2	TGTGCCAGCAGTTCTGTTAGGGGGGGAAGCGTTAATTATTATGGCTACACCTTC	CASSSVRGGSVNYYGYTF
TRBV15	TRBD1	-	TRBJ1-2	TGTGCCACCAGCAGAGAGGCCGGACAGGCCTATGGCTACACCTTC	CATSREAGQAYGYTF
TRBV24-1	-	-	TRBJ2-3	TGTGCCACCAGTTACAACACAGATACGCAGTATTTT	CATSYNTDTQYF
TRBV20-1	TRBD1	few	TRBJ1-2	TGCAGTGCGCAATCGACAGGGGTTTTTGGCTACACCTTC	CSAQSTGVFGYTF
TRBV10-2	-	many	TRBJ1-2	TGCGCCAGCAGTGAGACAGTCAATGGCTACACCTTC	CASSETVNGYTF
TRBV4-3	TRBD1	-	TRBJ1-2	TGCGCCAGCAGCTTCGGACAGGGGGCTGATGGCTACACCTTC	CASSFGQGADGYTF
TRBV5-1	-	-	TRBJ1-1	TGCGCCAGCAGTCGGGAGTATGAAGCTTTCTTT	CASSREYEAFF
TRBV20-1	-	many	TRBJ2-7	TGCAGTGCTAGACCTCCTGCGGGACAGACATACGAGCAGTACTTC	CSARPPAGQTYEQYF
TRBV9	-	-	TRBJ2-1	TGTGCCAGCAGCGACGAGGGCTTCAACAATGAGCAGTTCTTC	CASSDEGFNNEQFF
TRBV18	-	-	TRBJ2-5	TGTGCCAGCTCACCGGCTAGGGAGAGGGAGCAGTACTTC	CASSPAREREQYF
TRBV5-1	TRBD2	-	TRBJ2-1	TGCGCCAGCAGCTTGGGTCGGGTAGCGGGGAGCTCCTACAATGAGCAGTTCTTC	CASSLGRVAGSSYNEQFF
TRBV12-3/TRBV12-4	-	-	TRBJ1-1	TGTGCCAGCAGTTCTCCCGGGGGCAGCCATTCGAACACTGAAGCTTTCTTT	CASSSPGGSHSNTEAFF
TRBV12-3/TRBV12-4	-	-	TRBJ2-4	TGTGCCAGCAAGCAGGGGTTAAACATTCAGTACTTC	CASKQGLNIQYF
TRBV5-1	-	few	TRBJ1-2	TGCGCCAGCAGCTTGACCGATCAAGGGCCTAACTATGGCTACACCTTC	CASSLTDQGPNYGYTF
TRBV9	-	-	TRBJ2-3	TGTGCCAGCAGCGCCGTACTAGGCACAGATACGCAGTATTTT	CASSAVLGTDTQYF
TRBV20-1	-	many	TRBJ2-7	TGCAGTGCTAGCCTGGGAACCTCCGTTAACGAGCAGTACTTC	CSASLGTSVNEQYF
TRBV30	-	-	TRBJ2-5	TGTGCCCGGAGTGTACAAGACAAAGAGACCCAGTACTTC	CARSVQDKETQYF
TRBV30	-	many	TRBJ2-6	TGTGCCTGGACCGGAAAGGGGGCTGGGGCCAACGTCCTGACTTTC	CAWTGKGAGANVLTF
TRBV20-1	-	few	TRBJ2-3	TGCAGTGCTAGTCCGACGAGGGATCCGACAACAGATACGCAGTATTTT	CSASPTRDPTTDTQYF
TRBV10-3	TRBD2	-	TRBJ2-7	TGTGCCATCAGTGGGACTAGCGTCTACGAGCAGTACTTC	CAISGTSVYEQYF
TRBV12-3/TRBV12-4	-	-	TRBJ2-7	TGTGCCAGTCAGGGGGCAGGCGGGAGGCTCCGCTACGAGCAGTACTTC	CASQGAGGRLRYEQYF
TRBV21-1	-	few	TRBJ1-5	TGTGCCAGCAGCAAAGTCACTTACCGGGACACCTATTCTGGCCAACAGCCCCAGCATTTT	CASSKVTYRDTYSGQQPQHF
TRBV30	-	-	TRBJ1-2	TGTGCCTGGAGTAGGTCGGAGAGAATGGATGGCTACACCTTC	CAWSRSERMDGYTF
TRBV24-1	TRBD2	few	TRBJ2-1	TGTGCCACCAGTGGGGCGGGGGGAACCTACAATGAGCAGTTCTTC	CATSGAGGTYNEQFF
TRBV7-2	-	-	TRBJ2-5	TGTGCCAGCAGCTTTGTGGGGGGCCCAGAGACCCAGTACTTC	CASSFVGGPETQYF
TRBV7-9	-	few	TRBJ1-6	TGTGCCAGCAGACCCCCTGGGTATTCACCCCTCCACTTT	CASRPPGYSPLHF
TRBV11-2	-	many	TRBJ1-2	TGTGCCAGCAGCTCCTCGGGGCGCGGCTACACCTTC	CASSSSGRGYTF
TRBV15	-	few	TRBJ1-5	TGTGCCACCAGCAGAGAACAGACGTACCAGCCCCAGCATTTT	CATSREQTYQPQHF
TRBV6-4	TRBD2	few	TRBJ2-1	TGTGCCAGCAGTGTTAGCGGGAGGGCCTTTAATGAGCAGTTCTTC	CASSVSGRAFNEQFF
TRBV6-2/TRBV6-3	-	many	TRBJ2-7	TGTGCCAGCAGTTACACTGATACCGGGACTTACGAGCAGTACTTC	CASSYTDTGTYEQYF
TRBV20-1	TRBD1	-	TRBJ2-7	TGCAGTGCTAGAGATACAGGACAGGGGTGGGGCGAGCAGTACTTC	CSARDTGQGWGEQYF
TRBV27	TRBD2	few	TRBJ2-1	TGTGCCACCACCCGGGGCGGGGGGTTCAATGAGCAGTTCTTC	CATTRGGGFNEQFF
TRBV7-9	-	-	TRBJ2-5	TGTGCCAGCAGCTTAGCGCTCGTAGGGACCCCCACCACCCAGTACTTC	CASSLALVGTPTTQYF
TRBV12-3/TRBV12-4	TRBD1	many	TRBJ2-6	TGTGCCAGCAGCGACGGGGGACAGGGGGCTGGGGCCAACGTCCTGACTTTC	CASSDGGQGAGANVLTF
TRBV6-5	TRBD2	-	TRBJ2-7	TGTGCCAGCAGTTCCGCCGGGGGGGACTCCTACGAGCAGTACTTC	CASSSAGGDSYEQYF
TRBV20-1	TRBD1	-	TRBJ2-7	TGCAGTGCTGCCCAGGGGGCAGGGGCCTACGAGCGGTACTTC	CSAAQGAGAYERYF
TRBV7-2	-	-	TRBJ2-3	TGTGCCAGCAGCGCCGCGGGACCCATGGCAGATACGCAGTATTTT	CASSAAGPMADTQYF
TRBV10-3	TRBD2	many	TRBJ2-7	TGTGCCATCAGCGATGCGGGGGGTTCCTCCTACGAGCAGTACTTC	CAISDAGGSSYEQYF
TRBV20-1	-	-	TRBJ1-2	TGCAGTGCTAGTGTGGACAGTCGCTATGGCTACACCTTC	CSASVDSRYGYTF
TRBV6-1	-	few	TRBJ2-1	TGTGCCAGCAGTGACCCCGGGAATGAGCAGTTCTTC	CASSDPGNEQFF
TRBV7-2	-	-	TRBJ1-1	TGTGCCAGCAGCTTAGGAAAGGGACGGTTAAACACTGAAGCTTTCTTT	CASSLGKGRLNTEAFF
TRBV3-1	-	once	TRBJ1-3	TGTGCCAGCAGCCCAAACCCTGGTCCTGGAAACACCATATATTTT	CASSPNPGPGNTIYF